The 14 T cell receptor beta chains presented below share a single source sample, sequenced in a study of identical twins. Each CDR3 protein gets one entry after TCRdb re-called the 5' RACE reads with MiXCR. The table has 350,000 to 450,000 distinct CDR3 sequences, 15% to 20% seen once. Sequencing input: naive T cells sorted from blood. These receptors all stem from a middle-aged man in good health.

This clonotype was counted only a few times. The chain employs TRBV7-2 and TRBJ2-2; D gene ambiguous. The CDR3 sequence is 14 residues long. Germline assignment: CDR1 SGHTA and CDR2 FQGNSA. V lost 1 base and J lost 4, with 7 bases in between. In DNA form, the CDR3 reads TGTGCCAGCAGCTTAGGCCAGCTCACCGGGGAGCTGTTTTTT. Residues: CASSLGQLTGELFF.

This clonotype was seen at least ten times. The chain joins TRBV28 to TRBJ2-7; possibly TRBD1 for D (5 bases). Between the trimmed V and J ends, which lost 1 base and 3 bases, there was a span of 16 bases. The CDR3 runs 16 residues. Germline CDR1 reads MDHEN; CDR2 reads SYDVKM. Here the CDR3 reads CASSLYWGRTNYEQYF. In DNA form, the CDR3 reads TGTGCCAGCAGTTTATACTGGGGCAGGACAAACTACGAGCAGTACTTC.

This clonotype came up a few times. V usage is TRBV12-5 and J usage is TRBJ2-2; 9 bases match TRBD1. This CDR3 region has 15 residues. Germline assignment: CDR1 LGHNT and CDR2 FRNRAP. V lost 9 bases and J lost 5; bases outside the gene matches: 10. The DNA for the CDR3 is TGTGCTAGCCAATCGGGACAGGGATGGACCGGGGAGCTGTTTTTT. Translation gives CASQSGQGWTGELFF.

This clonotype was detected ten times or more. The chain employs TRBV4-3 and TRBJ2-1; 10 nucleotides agree with TRBD2. The ends lost 0 bases at V and 9 bases at J; junction bases unmatched: 8. The CDR3 has 16 residues. Germline loops: CDR1 LGHNA, CDR2 YSLEER. The CDR3 is CASSQELAGTVTEQFF. The CDR3, as DNA: TGCGCCAGCAGCCAAGAACTAGCGGGAACAGTAACTGAGCAGTTCTTC.

The rearrangement links TRBV7-2 to TRBJ2-3; tentative D call: TRBD2 (6 bases). The CDR3 contains 15 residues. Germline values: CDR1 SGHTA, CDR2 FQGNSA. The V gene lost 3 bases and the J gene lost 4 bases, with 14 bases spanning the gap. CDR3 nucleotide sequence: TGTGCCAGCAGCTTCGGACTAAACGGGGCAGATACGCAGTATTTT. Its protein is CASSFGLNGADTQYF.

The chain has TRBV30 and TRBJ2-7; D is perhaps TRBD1 (6 bases). CDR1 and CDR2 from the germline V gene are GTSNPN and SVGIG (reference sequence). CDR3 size: 14 residues. Between the trimmed V and J ends, which lost 2 bases and 0 bases, there was a span of 11 bases. CDR3 coding DNA: TGTGCCTGGAGTCCCGAACAGGGCTCCTACGAGCAGTACTTC. The encoded protein is CAWSPEQGSYEQYF.

This clonotype appeared many times. This chain uses TRBV7-8 with TRBJ2-1, with D possibly matching TRBD1 (5 bases). The CDR3 sequence is 13 residues long. Germline V gives CDR1 SGHVS, CDR2 FQNEAQ. V shed 4 bases and J shed 8 bases, with 12 bases lying between them. CDR3 in amino acids: CASSYGQGYEQFF. In DNA form, the CDR3 reads TGTGCCAGCAGCTACGGCCAGGGCTATGAGCAGTTCTTC. The whole variable domain, remainder taken from reference TRBV7-8 and TRBJ2-1, is GAGVSQSPRYKVAKRGQDVALRCDPISGHVSLFWYQQALGQGPEFLTYFQNEAQLDKSGLPSDRFFAERPEGSVSTLKIQRTQQEDSAVYLCASSYGQGYEQFFGPGTRLTVL.

In this sample, this clonotype turned up once. This chain connects TRBV5-1 to TRBJ1-2; possible D gene TRBD1, 5 bases. V was shortened by 4 bases and J by 4 bases, with 17 bases between the two germline ends. Germline lookup yields CDR1 SGHRS and CDR2 YFSETQ. This CDR3 comprises 15 residues. CDR3 in DNA: TGCGCCAGCAGCCCCCAGGGACCCCTATCCTATGGCTACACCTTC. Translating it yields CASSPQGPLSYGYTF.

This clonotype has more than one count but fewer than ten. V gene TRBV5-1 combines with J gene TRBJ2-7, with D perhaps being TRBD1 or TRBD2 (5 bases each). CDR3 length: 15 residues. Germline V gene data show CDR1 as SGHRS and CDR2 as YFSETQ. V was shortened by 1 base and J by 2 bases, with 13 bases between the two germline ends. The CDR3 is CASSLYLGDPYEQYF. The DNA of the CDR3 is TGCGCCAGCAGCTTGTATCTGGGGGACCCCTACGAGCAGTACTTC.

This clonotype was recorded many times. The gene calls are TRBV5-1 and TRBJ2-1; TRBD2 is a possible D gene (6 bases). Germline V CDR1 and CDR2: SGHRS, YFSETQ. The CDR3 totals 17 residues. The germline V and J ends were trimmed by 0 bases and 1 base, with 14 bases remaining between them. CDR3 bases: TGCGCCAGCAGCTTGGCCTACCAGCGGGTATCCTACAATGAGCAGTTCTTC. Amino acid sequence: CASSLAYQRVSYNEQFF.

The chain combines TRBV7-2 with TRBJ2-2, with 8 bases matching TRBD1. After removal of 6 bases from V and 2 bases from J, the junction contained 5 bases not matched to a gene. Germline V lookup: CDR1 SGHTA, CDR2 FQGNSA. The CDR3 has 15 amino acids. CDR3 sequence reads: CASRGTGVNTGELFF. In DNA, the CDR3 is TGTGCCAGCAGGGGGACAGGAGTTAACACCGGGGAGCTGTTTTTT. The variable domain in full, completed from reference TRBV7-2 and TRBJ2-2, reads GAGVSQSPSNKVTEKGKDVELRCDPISGHTALYWYRQSLGQGLEFLIYFQGNSAPDKSGLPSDRFSAERTGGSVSTLTIQRTQQEDSAVYLCASRGTGVNTGELFFGEGSRLTVL.

Only a few counts were recorded for this clonotype. The rearrangement links TRBV4-3 to TRBJ2-5; D unclear. The CDR3 consists of 14 residues. Germline V gene lookup returns CDR1 LGHNA and CDR2 YSLEER. Trimming left V 0 bases short and J 1 base short, with 6 bases between. The CDR3 spells CASSQDWGQETQYF. The DNA for the CDR3 is TGCGCCAGCAGCCAAGATTGGGGCCAAGAGACCCAGTACTTC.

The table lists this clonotype with a few counts. The chain employs TRBV5-1 and TRBJ2-3, with 12 bases that match TRBD2. The CDR3 spans 16 residues. Trimming removed 4 bases from V and 12 bases from J; junction bases left unmatched: 15. The germline CDR1 and CDR2 sequences are SGHRS and YFSETQ. This chain's CDR3 is CASSRTTSGGPVGQYF. The CDR3 region has the DNA TGCGCCAGCAGCCGTACTACTAGCGGGGGGCCGGTCGGTCAGTATTTT.

The chain links TRBV20-1 to TRBJ1-5, with 9 positions matching TRBD1. Trimming removed 2 bases from V and 4 bases from J; junction bases left unmatched: 3. The CDR3 extends over 14 amino acids. The germline V gene has CDR1 DFQATT and CDR2 SNEGSKA (reference sequence). CDR3 region: CSARFGTGNQPQHF. The CDR3 DNA reads as TGCAGTGCTAGATTTGGGACAGGGAATCAGCCCCAGCATTTT.